This T cell receptor beta chain originates from a study of T cell responses to AZD1222 COVID-19 vaccine. This clone was picked up one time. Repertoires were generated with immunoSEQ multiplex PCR, while TCRdb's copy carries only in-frame clones and drops some. Of 140,000 to 150,000 clones in the sample, 80% to 95% were seen once. The clonotype was recovered from an adult in good health. The sequencing used peripheral blood, collected on day 0 of AZD1222 vaccination.

CDR3 in DNA: TGTGCCAGCAGCCCTAGCGGGGGGTACAATGAGCAGTTCTTC. Its translation: CASSPSGGYNEQFF. J is TRBJ2-1 and V is TRBV6-6; 11 bases line up with TRBD2. J lost 4 bases, V lost 6 bases, and 2 bases had no gene match. The CDR3 runs to 14 residues. Germline CDR1 reads MNHNY; CDR2 reads SVGAGI (reference sequence).